Below are 5 T cell receptor beta chains sequenced from a single sample in a study of regulatory T cells in long-lasting Graves disease. TCR beta libraries were built with iRepertoire HTBI primers and Arm-PCR of CDR3 regions. MiXCR, applied by TCRdb to the multiplex PCR reads, yields one record per CDR3 protein. Here the sample spans about 350,000 distinct CDR3 sequences, around 15% being singletons. Time point described: newly diagnosed GD, antithyroid drugs for less than 3 months. After RNA was extracted from PBMCs, the TCR library was made from it. These data are also associated with another study on T cells in Graves' hyperthyroidism and ophthalmopathy.

The source material was peripheral blood mononuclear cells (PBMCs), sampled at new diagnosis, from a patient treated with antithyroid drugs. The source is a woman aged 18-29 years with Graves disease.

The table lists this clonotype with a few counts. V is TRBV10-1 and J is TRBJ1-2; 10 bases line up with TRBD1. V was clipped by 3 bases and J by 7 bases; unmatched bases: 2. CDR1 is WNHNN, CDR2 SYGVQD, per germline (reference sequence). This CDR3 has 13 residues. CDR3 sequence (DNA): TGCGCCAGCAGTGATCGGACAGGGGGTGGCTACACCTTC. Encoded protein: CASSDRTGGGYTF.

In its sample, this clonotype was seen many times. V usage is TRBV18 and J usage is TRBJ2-5, with D perhaps matching TRBD1 (6 bases). The CDR3 consists of 15 residues. In germline, CDR1 is KGHSH, CDR2 LQKENI. With 1 base removed from V and 5 bases from J, the gap between germline ends came to 14 bases. The CDR3: CASSPLLGQMETQYF. Written as DNA, the CDR3 is TGTGCCAGCTCACCACTTTTAGGACAGATGGAGACCCAGTACTTC.

The sample holds many counts of this clonotype. V gene TRBV2 combines with J gene TRBJ2-5; TRBD2 agrees at 13 bases. Germline V gene sequence: CDR1 SNHLY, CDR2 FYNNEI. The V segment lost 5 bases and the J segment 5 bases; nucleotides outside the gene matches: 8. The CDR3 loop spans 16 amino acids. In DNA form, the CDR3 reads TGTGCCAGCAGTCGAGGACTAGCGGGAGAGAAGGAGACCCAGTACTTC. Encoded protein: CASSRGLAGEKETQYF.

This clonotype was picked up a small number of times. V usage is TRBV7-9 and J usage is TRBJ1-6; 7 nucleotides agree with TRBD1. From germline, CDR1 is SEHNR and CDR2 FQNEAQ (reference sequence). V dropped 5 bases and J dropped 7; count of bases not matched to a gene: 8. The CDR3 runs 15 residues. This chain's CDR3 is CASSPGTALNSPLHF. The CDR3 coding sequence is TGTGCCAGCAGCCCGGGGACAGCCTTAAATTCACCCCTCCACTTT.

This clonotype was picked up many times. V and J are TRBV5-5 and TRBJ1-1; no clear D gene. Per the germline V gene, CDR1 is SGHKS and CDR2 is YYEKEE (reference sequence). The CDR3 consists of 14 residues. Trimming removed 4 bases at V and 2 bases at J, with 12 bases between. The CDR3 bases are TGTGCCAGCAGCCCCGGGCCGATAAACACTGAAGCTTTCTTT. Translation gives CASSPGPINTEAFF.